The 4 T cell receptor beta chains reported below all come from one sample, sequenced in a study of cytomegalovirus exposure and HLA in healthy donors. Some clones are missing from TCRdb's copy, which holds only in-frame ones; the method was immunoSEQ multiplex PCR. The sample has around 250,000 clones, around 91% seen once. Sequencing was done on a sample of PBMCs. The receptor set was obtained from a woman in her twenties or thirties in good health and CMV-seronegative.

The V call is TRBV5-1, the J call TRBJ2-7, with 8 nucleotides matching TRBD1. Germline trimming cut 4 bases from V and 2 bases from J; bases unmatched to any gene: 5. Germline assignment: CDR1 SGHRS and CDR2 YFSETQ. The CDR3 runs 14 residues. This CDR3 reads CASSLDRGPYEQYF. In nucleotides, the CDR3 is TGCGCCAGCAGCCTAGACAGGGGCCCCTACGAGCAGTACTTC.

The chain links TRBV7-8 to TRBJ2-5, with TRBD1 matching over 7 bases. Germline loops: CDR1 SGHVS, CDR2 FQNEAQ. The CDR3 sequence is 13 residues long. V gave up 3 bases and J gave up 4 bases; unmatched junction bases: 2. The CDR3 region has the DNA TGTGCCAGCAGCTTCCGGACAGGAGAGACCCAGTACTTC. As protein: CASSFRTGETQYF.

J is TRBJ2-3 and V is TRBV29-1; weak D call: TRBD2 (6 bases). In germline, CDR1 is SQVTM, CDR2 ANQGSEA. The CDR3 sequence is 14 residues long. V was shortened by 2 bases and J by 2 bases, with 11 bases between the two germline ends. The CDR3 bases are TGCAGCGTTGAAATCGGGGGACTCACAGATACGCAGTATTTT. As protein: CSVEIGGLTDTQYF.

The J gene is TRBJ2-5, the V gene TRBV6-6; D unclear. This CDR3 comprises 15 residues. V was trimmed by 2 bases and J by 2 bases, leaving 12 bases between them. Germline V gives CDR1 MNHNY, CDR2 SVGAGI (reference sequence). CDR3 sequence (DNA): TGTGCCAGCAGTTACGCAGCTCTGGGACAAGAGACCCAGTACTTC. It translates to CASSYAALGQETQYF.